These T cell receptor beta chains were read from a single sample in a study of OX40 agonist ivuxolimab in advanced cancers. Some clones are missing from TCRdb's copy, which holds only in-frame ones; the method was immunoSEQ multiplex PCR. Among about 84,000 clones listed, about 94% were seen once. Sequencing used CD4+ or CD8+ T cells sorted from blood, obtained in a trial of the OX40 agonist ivuxolimab. Source of these receptors: an adult with an advanced solid tumor such as melanoma, head and neck, liver or kidney cancer. CDR3s include the opening cysteine and the closing phenylalanine or tryptophan. The D gene is left open where the match is weak.

j_gene: TRBJ1-5; d_gene: .; v_gene: TRBV6-6; len: 14; CDR3aa: CASERGGGNQPQHF; CDR3nt: TGTGCCAGCGAGAGGGGAGGTGGCAATCAGCCCCAGCATTTT
j_gene: TRBJ2-7; d_gene: TRBD2; v_gene: TRBV27; len: 17; CDR3aa: CASSLRGLAGAAYEQYF; CDR3nt: TGTGCCAGCAGTTTAAGGGGACTAGCGGGAGCAGCTTACGAGCAGTACTTC
j_gene: TRBJ2-3; d_gene: TRBD2; v_gene: TRBV27; len: 14; CDR3aa: CASTDGRARDTQYF; CDR3nt: TGTGCCAGCACGGACGGGAGGGCCAGAGATACGCAGTATTTT
j_gene: TRBJ2-7; d_gene: .; v_gene: TRBV9; len: 15; CDR3aa: CASSAGGGQHYEQYF; CDR3nt: TGTGCCAGCAGCGCAGGAGGGGGACAGCACTACGAGCAGTACTTC
j_gene: TRBJ2-4; d_gene: .; v_gene: TRBV13; len: 14; CDR3aa: CASSLRGSKNIQYF; CDR3nt: TGTGCCAGCAGCTTAAGGGGCAGCAAAAACATTCAGTACTTC
j_gene: TRBJ2-3; d_gene: TRBD2; v_gene: TRBV7-6; len: 17; CDR3aa: CASSSARLAGWSDTQYF; CDR3nt: TGTGCCAGCAGCTCCGCGCGACTAGCGGGATGGTCAGATACGCAGTATTTT
j_gene: TRBJ2-7; d_gene: TRBD2; v_gene: TRBV4-2; len: 14; CDR3aa: CASSQEAGTYEQYF; CDR3nt: TGTGCCAGCAGCCAAGAAGCGGGGACCTACGAGCAGTACTTC
j_gene: TRBJ2-7; d_gene: TRBD1; v_gene: TRBV9; len: 15; CDR3aa: CASSVGGTAFYEQYF; CDR3nt: TGTGCCAGCAGCGTAGGGGGGACAGCCTTTTACGAGCAGTACTTC
j_gene: TRBJ2-1; d_gene: .; v_gene: TRBV19; len: 13; CDR3aa: CASNSNPYNEQFF; CDR3nt: TGTGCCAGTAACAGTAATCCCTACAATGAGCAGTTCTTC
j_gene: TRBJ2-3; d_gene: .; v_gene: TRBV7-9; len: 15; CDR3aa: CASSLASVSADTQYF; CDR3nt: TGTGCCAGCAGCTTAGCATCGGTGTCGGCGGATACGCAGTATTTT
j_gene: TRBJ1-1; d_gene: TRBD1; v_gene: TRBV27; len: 16; CDR3aa: CASSGRTGAWNTEAFF; CDR3nt: TGTGCCAGCAGTGGTAGGACAGGGGCTTGGAACACTGAAGCTTTCTTT